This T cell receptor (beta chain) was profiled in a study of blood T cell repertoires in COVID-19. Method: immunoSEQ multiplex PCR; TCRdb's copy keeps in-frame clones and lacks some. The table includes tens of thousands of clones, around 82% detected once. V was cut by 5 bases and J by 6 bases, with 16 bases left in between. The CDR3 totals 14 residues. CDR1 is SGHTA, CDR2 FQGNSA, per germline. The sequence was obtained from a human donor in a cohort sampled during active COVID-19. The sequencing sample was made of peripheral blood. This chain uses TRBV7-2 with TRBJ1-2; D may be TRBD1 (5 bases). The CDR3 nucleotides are TGTGCCAGCAGCCCCAGGGCCAGAGAGAATGGCTACACCTTC. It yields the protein CASSPRARENGYTF.